The rows below give T cell receptor beta chains drawn from one sample of a study of Graves' ophthalmopathy and Graves' hyperthyroidism. MiXCR was run by TCRdb on the multiplex PCR reads, yielding one entry per CDR3 protein. The sample yields hundreds of thousands of distinct CDR3 sequences, 35% to 50% seen once. Sequencing was carried out using peripheral blood. The receptors come from an adult man with Graves' ophthalmopathy. The CDR3 runs from the conserved cysteine through the conserved F or W. Fields, in order: CDR3 protein, CDR3 DNA, clone size, J gene, V gene, D gene, CDR3 length. The D gene is left open where the match is weak. A row's size may be missing; if present it is once, few, many or a size class.

CASSARSPDTEAFF | TGTGCCAGCAGTGCTAGGTCCCCGGACACTGAAGCTTTCTTT | NA | TRBJ1-1 | TRBV6-5 | NA | 14
CASSLSEGWTEAFF | TGTGCCAGCAGTTTATCGGAGGGGTGGACTGAAGCTTTCTTT | NA | TRBJ1-1 | TRBV12-3/TRBV12-4 | NA | 14
CASSPAWLAGANVLTF | TGTGCCAGCAGCCCAGCCTGGTTGGCTGGGGCCAACGTCCTGACTTTC | many | TRBJ2-6 | TRBV11-2 | NA | 16
CASSPGTGYNQPQHF | TGTGCCAGCAGCCCCGGGACAGGGTACAATCAGCCCCAGCATTTT | NA | TRBJ1-5 | TRBV7-9 | TRBD1 | 15
CSALGPESYEQYF | TGCAGTGCCTTGGGTCCAGAATCCTACGAGCAGTACTTC | few | TRBJ2-7 | TRBV20-1 | NA | 13
CAWSGSYEQYF | TGTGCCTGGAGTGGGTCCTACGAGCAGTACTTC | few | TRBJ2-7 | TRBV7-9 | NA | 11
CAISESGLNYEQYF | TGTGCCATCAGTGAGTCGGGACTAAACTACGAGCAGTACTTC | many | TRBJ2-7 | TRBV10-3 | TRBD2 | 14
CASSTGKNIGPNYGYTF | TGTGCCAGCAGTACCGGCAAGAACATAGGTCCGAACTATGGCTACACCTTC | few | TRBJ1-2 | TRBV2 | NA | 17
CASSLGRQGANSPLHF | TGTGCCAGCAGCTTAGGTCGACAGGGGGCGAATTCACCCCTCCACTTT | many | TRBJ1-6 | TRBV7-8 | TRBD1 | 16
CASSRQGAGRELYF | TGCGCCAGCAGCCGACAGGGGGCCGGGCGAGAACTGTACTTC | NA | TRBJ2-7 | TRBV5-1 | TRBD1 | 14
CASSIRAGFGYTF | TGTGCCAGCAGCATCCGTGCAGGGTTTGGCTACACCTTC | many | TRBJ1-2 | TRBV25-1 | NA | 13
CSASLTGTSYEQYF | TGCAGTGCTAGCCTGACAGGGACCTCCTACGAGCAGTACTTC | NA | TRBJ2-7 | TRBV20-1 | TRBD1 | 14